This T cell receptor (beta chain) was retrieved from a study of blood T cell repertoires in COVID-19. Per germline, CDR1 LGHNA and CDR2 YNFKEQ. V lost 1 base to trimming and J lost 8 bases; unmatched junction nucleotides: 5. The CDR3 has 14 amino acids. Here immunoSEQ multiplex PCR was the method, and the copy in TCRdb shows in-frame clones only, minus some. Of 100,000 to 120,000 clones in the sample, roughly 90% were seen once. The V call is TRBV4-2, the J call TRBJ2-3; the match to TRBD2 covers 8 bases. The receptor comes from a woman aged 70 to 79 who had recovered from COVID-19. The sample was peripheral blood. CDR3 in amino acids: CASSQGWTSSTQYF. CDR3 DNA: TGTGCCAGCAGCCAAGGATGGACTAGCAGTACGCAGTATTTT.